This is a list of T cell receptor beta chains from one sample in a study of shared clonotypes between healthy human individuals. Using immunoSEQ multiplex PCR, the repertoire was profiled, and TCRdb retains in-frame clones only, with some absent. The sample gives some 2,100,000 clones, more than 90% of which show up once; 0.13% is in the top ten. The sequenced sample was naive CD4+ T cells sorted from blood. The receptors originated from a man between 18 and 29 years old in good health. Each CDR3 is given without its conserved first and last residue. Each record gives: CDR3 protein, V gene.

ASSFRGPDNSPLH TRBV5-1
AINTGYQETQY TRBV10-3
ASSRGGGSYEQY TRBV19
AWRPRGRGYGYT TRBV30
AILDRGRFGYGYT TRBV10-3
AISDGAQDTQY TRBV10-3
ASSLTQGPGETQY TRBV5-1
ASSSGTGILYGYT TRBV28
ASSPTGLAGGADTQY TRBV18
ASNPRTGQGNSPLH TRBV4-1
ASSGRGIMNTEAF TRBV2
ASSFIGGRNEQF TRBV11-1
AWSVRPSTHGYT TRBV30
AGAGNTEAF TRBV18
ASSIRRNYGYT TRBV19
ASSPQGTRQETQY TRBV18
ASSGGSYSYEQY TRBV25-1
ASSFQLNTEAF TRBV7-9
ASSSRGSSYNEQF TRBV7-3
ASTVRNEQY TRBV6-4
ASSPRTGGNTIY TRBV11-2
ASSLPRADRGRRYEQY TRBV5-6
ASRGGDGNQPQH TRBV7-8
ASSQGQGRRNTEAF TRBV7-9
ASSDRIFGELF TRBV14
ASSQSLGLAGTGELF TRBV11-2
ASSYGRQYYGYT TRBV6-5
ASSLAALHEQY TRBV5-7
ASSSATGSVRGNTIY TRBV5-1
ASSLSMNTEAF TRBV5-4
ASTHGGTGGGNTIY TRBV7-8
SVATQIPYNEQF TRBV29-1
ASSVSRDPRTTIY TRBV9
SVPGTPISGANVLT TRBV29-1
ASSLGLRDRGSYNSPLH TRBV7-9
ASSEAYGYT TRBV2
ASRRGPETQY TRBV6-5